A selection of T cell receptor beta chains follows, all from one sample in a study of T cell changes during pregnancy in multiple sclerosis. Repertoires were generated with immunoSEQ multiplex PCR, while TCRdb's copy carries only in-frame clones and drops some. The sample has under 55,000 clones, more than 75% seen once; the top ten hold more than 1.4%. Sequencing used PBMCs (not recorded whether the cells were cultured). These receptor sequences come from a female donor with multiple sclerosis, enrolled in a pregnancy study. CDR3s include the opening cysteine and the closing phenylalanine or tryptophan. D genes are given only for firm matches. Not every row has a clone size; where given, it reads once, few, many or a size class.

cdr3_nt: TGTGCCAGCAGCTTACAGGGGGCTTTCACTGAAGCTTTCTTT
cdr3_aa: CASSLQGAFTEAFF
v_call: TRBV5-5
j_call: TRBJ1-1
d_call: TRBD1
clone_size: .

cdr3_nt: TGTGCCAGCAGTCGAACCGGGACCTCTAATGAAAAACTGTTTTTT
cdr3_aa: CASSRTGTSNEKLFF
v_call: TRBV7-9
j_call: TRBJ1-4
d_call: .
clone_size: .

cdr3_nt: TGTGCCAGCACTCGACCGACAGGATTCGGGTACGAGCAGTACTTC
cdr3_aa: CASTRPTGFGYEQYF
v_call: TRBV6-5
j_call: TRBJ2-7
d_call: .
clone_size: .

cdr3_nt: TGTGCCAGCAGCATACCGGGGACTACCGAAGCCTACGAGCAGTACTTC
cdr3_aa: CASSIPGTTEAYEQYF
v_call: TRBV7-9
j_call: TRBJ2-7
d_call: TRBD2
clone_size: .

cdr3_nt: TGCGCCAGCAGCCAAGACAGGGGGGGTCAGCGCAATGAGCAGTTCTTC
cdr3_aa: CASSQDRGGQRNEQFF
v_call: TRBV4-1
j_call: TRBJ2-1
d_call: .
clone_size: .

cdr3_nt: TGTGCCAGTAAGGAGCGGGGCACCTACGAGCAGTACTTC
cdr3_aa: CASKERGTYEQYF
v_call: TRBV19
j_call: TRBJ2-7
d_call: TRBD2
clone_size: .

cdr3_nt: TGTGCCAGCTCACCAACATTTAGAGGGGGTCTGAATACGCAGTATTTT
cdr3_aa: CASSPTFRGGLNTQYF
v_call: TRBV18
j_call: TRBJ2-3
d_call: .
clone_size: .

cdr3_nt: TGTGCCAGCAGTGAAGACCGGGAGGTCACAGATACGCAGTATTTT
cdr3_aa: CASSEDREVTDTQYF
v_call: TRBV2
j_call: TRBJ2-3
d_call: TRBD2
clone_size: .

cdr3_nt: TGTGCCAGCAGTTACGGGACAGGGGGACGAGAGACCCAGTACTTC
cdr3_aa: CASSYGTGGRETQYF
v_call: TRBV6-5
j_call: TRBJ2-5
d_call: TRBD1
clone_size: .

cdr3_nt: TGTGCCAGCAGCCACGGAAGCCAGTATAGTGAAGCTTTCTTT
cdr3_aa: CASSHGSQYSEAFF
v_call: TRBV7-2
j_call: TRBJ1-1
d_call: .
clone_size: .

cdr3_nt: TGTGCCTGGAAATGGACAGATACGCAGTATTTT
cdr3_aa: CAWKWTDTQYF
v_call: TRBV30
j_call: TRBJ2-3
d_call: .
clone_size: .

cdr3_nt: TGTGCCTGGAGTGCCGGGGGTTCGGGTTACGAGCAGTACTTC
cdr3_aa: CAWSAGGSGYEQYF
v_call: TRBV30
j_call: TRBJ2-7
d_call: .
clone_size: .

cdr3_nt: TGTGCCAGCTCACTGGCCGGGACTAGCAGCGAGCAGTACTTC
cdr3_aa: CASSLAGTSSEQYF
v_call: TRBV18
j_call: TRBJ2-7
d_call: TRBD2
clone_size: .

cdr3_nt: TGTGCCAGCTCACCTTTATCCTCCTACGAGCAGTACTTC
cdr3_aa: CASSPLSSYEQYF
v_call: TRBV18
j_call: TRBJ2-7
d_call: .
clone_size: .

cdr3_nt: TGTGCCAGCAGTTTAGACAGGGGGTCCTACAATGAGCAGTTCTTC
cdr3_aa: CASSLDRGSYNEQFF
v_call: TRBV27
j_call: TRBJ2-1
d_call: TRBD1
clone_size: .

cdr3_nt: TGCAGCGTTGGCCGCCAGGGGGCCCCCTACGAGCAGTACTTC
cdr3_aa: CSVGRQGAPYEQYF
v_call: TRBV29-1
j_call: TRBJ2-7
d_call: TRBD1
clone_size: .

cdr3_nt: TGTGCCAGTACTATTAACACGGGAACGCGTTTTGGCTACACCTTC
cdr3_aa: CASTINTGTRFGYTF
v_call: TRBV19
j_call: TRBJ1-2
d_call: .
clone_size: .

cdr3_nt: TGTGCCAGCAGTCCTATAGCGGGAGCAGATACGCAGTATTTT
cdr3_aa: CASSPIAGADTQYF
v_call: TRBV2
j_call: TRBJ2-3
d_call: TRBD2
clone_size: .

cdr3_nt: TGTGCCAGCAGCTTAGGACCGGGACAGGGCGTTGTGGGCAATCAGCCCCAGCATTTT
cdr3_aa: CASSLGPGQGVVGNQPQHF
v_call: TRBV11-2
j_call: TRBJ1-5
d_call: TRBD1
clone_size: .

cdr3_nt: TGCGCCAGCAGCTTGGAGGGCTACGAGCAGTACTTC
cdr3_aa: CASSLEGYEQYF
v_call: TRBV5-1
j_call: TRBJ2-7
d_call: .
clone_size: .

cdr3_nt: TGTGCCAGCAGCTTAGACTTCTCACCCTACACAGATACGCAGTATTTT
cdr3_aa: CASSLDFSPYTDTQYF
v_call: TRBV11-1
j_call: TRBJ2-3
d_call: .
clone_size: .

cdr3_nt: TGTGCCAGCAGTGAAGAATCGGGGACAGGGGGCAGCTTTCAGTACTTC
cdr3_aa: CASSEESGTGGSFQYF
v_call: TRBV6-1
j_call: TRBJ2-4
d_call: TRBD1
clone_size: once

cdr3_nt: TGTGCCAGCAGAGAGGGGTCTCCGGTTACTGAAGCTTTCTTT
cdr3_aa: CASREGSPVTEAFF
v_call: TRBV7-2
j_call: TRBJ1-1
d_call: .
clone_size: .

cdr3_nt: TGCGCCAGCAGCTCGGGTCGGGAGCGCTATGGCTACACCTTC
cdr3_aa: CASSSGRERYGYTF
v_call: TRBV5-1
j_call: TRBJ1-2
d_call: .
clone_size: .

cdr3_nt: TGTGCCAGTAGCAAAAACCACAGGGGCCTATCTCCCTACGAGCAGTACTTC
cdr3_aa: CASSKNHRGLSPYEQYF
v_call: TRBV19
j_call: TRBJ2-7
d_call: TRBD1
clone_size: .

cdr3_nt: TGTGCCAGCAGTTACCCAACTCCAGCTTTCTTT
cdr3_aa: CASSYPTPAFF
v_call: TRBV6-5
j_call: TRBJ1-1
d_call: .
clone_size: .

cdr3_nt: TGTGCCAGCAGCTCCGGGACGGAACTCTACAATGAGCAGTTCTTC
cdr3_aa: CASSSGTELYNEQFF
v_call: TRBV11-1
j_call: TRBJ2-1
d_call: .
clone_size: .

cdr3_nt: TGTGCCAGCAGTCCCGAGTCCGCAGATACGCAGTATTTT
cdr3_aa: CASSPESADTQYF
v_call: TRBV13
j_call: TRBJ2-3
d_call: .
clone_size: .

cdr3_nt: TGTGCCACCAAGGGACTAGCGGGAACGTCGACCTACGAGCAGTACTTC
cdr3_aa: CATKGLAGTSTYEQYF
v_call: TRBV19
j_call: TRBJ2-7
d_call: TRBD2
clone_size: .

cdr3_nt: TGTGCCAGCAGTTGGGGACACAGAATCTACGAGCAGTACTTC
cdr3_aa: CASSWGHRIYEQYF
v_call: TRBV27
j_call: TRBJ2-7
d_call: .
clone_size: once

cdr3_nt: TGCGCCAGCAGCCAAGGGGACAGGAACACTGAAGCTTTCTTT
cdr3_aa: CASSQGDRNTEAFF
v_call: TRBV4-1
j_call: TRBJ1-1
d_call: TRBD1
clone_size: few

cdr3_nt: TGCGCCAGCAGCCGGGACGTCTTCGAATTGACAGGGGAAGAGCAGTACTTC
cdr3_aa: CASSRDVFELTGEEQYF
v_call: TRBV4-3
j_call: TRBJ2-7
d_call: TRBD1
clone_size: .

cdr3_nt: TGCGCCAGCAGCTTACGGGAGCCCGAACCAGAAGCTTTCTTT
cdr3_aa: CASSLREPEPEAFF
v_call: TRBV5-1
j_call: TRBJ1-1
d_call: .
clone_size: .

cdr3_nt: TGTGCCAGCAGCTTAGGGGTCAGGGGGACAGATACGCAGTATTTT
cdr3_aa: CASSLGVRGTDTQYF
v_call: TRBV7-3
j_call: TRBJ2-3
d_call: TRBD1
clone_size: .

cdr3_nt: TGTGCCAGCAGCCAGGGACAGACCTACGAGCAGTACTTC
cdr3_aa: CASSQGQTYEQYF
v_call: TRBV11-2
j_call: TRBJ2-7
d_call: TRBD1
clone_size: .

cdr3_nt: TGCAGCGTTGAACAAGGTAGCGGGAGTATCACAGATACGCAGTATTTT
cdr3_aa: CSVEQGSGSITDTQYF
v_call: TRBV29-1
j_call: TRBJ2-3
d_call: TRBD2
clone_size: .

cdr3_nt: TGTGCCAGTAGGACTAGCGGGCACACAGATACGCAGTATTTT
cdr3_aa: CASRTSGHTDTQYF
v_call: TRBV19
j_call: TRBJ2-3
d_call: TRBD2
clone_size: .

cdr3_nt: TGTGCCAGCCACGCGGGGTGGTCGGATGAGCAGTTCTTC
cdr3_aa: CASHAGWSDEQFF
v_call: TRBV6-5
j_call: TRBJ2-1
d_call: .
clone_size: .

cdr3_nt: TGTGCCAGCTCACCTCCGGGACACACCCCTCAAGAGACCCAGTACTTC
cdr3_aa: CASSPPGHTPQETQYF
v_call: TRBV18
j_call: TRBJ2-5
d_call: .
clone_size: .

cdr3_nt: TGTGCCAGCTCACCGCCCCGGACTAGCGGGAGTCATGATGAGCAGTTCTTC
cdr3_aa: CASSPPRTSGSHDEQFF
v_call: TRBV18
j_call: TRBJ2-1
d_call: TRBD2
clone_size: .

cdr3_nt: TGTGCCAGCAGCCTAGCGGAGTCCTACAATGAGCAGTTCTTC
cdr3_aa: CASSLAESYNEQFF
v_call: TRBV7-2
j_call: TRBJ2-1
d_call: TRBD2
clone_size: .

cdr3_nt: TGTGCCAGCAGTTATGCCAGCTCTGGAAACACCATATATTTT
cdr3_aa: CASSYASSGNTIYF
v_call: TRBV6-5
j_call: TRBJ1-3
d_call: .
clone_size: .

cdr3_nt: TGTGCCAGCAGCTTGTCGGGACAGAAGAACACTGAAGCTTTCTTT
cdr3_aa: CASSLSGQKNTEAFF
v_call: TRBV5-5
j_call: TRBJ1-1
d_call: TRBD1
clone_size: .

cdr3_nt: TGTGCCAGCAGCTTTCGGGGACTAGCGGGAAGGGAGACCCAGTACTTC
cdr3_aa: CASSFRGLAGRETQYF
v_call: TRBV7-8
j_call: TRBJ2-5
d_call: TRBD2
clone_size: .

cdr3_nt: TGTGCCAGCAGGGGGGGACTTTTTCTTACCTACGAGCAGTACTTC
cdr3_aa: CASRGGLFLTYEQYF
v_call: TRBV28
j_call: TRBJ2-7
d_call: .
clone_size: .

cdr3_nt: TGTGCCAGCAGCCCATTACAGGGGGCCGAAGCTTTCTTT
cdr3_aa: CASSPLQGAEAFF
v_call: TRBV7-9
j_call: TRBJ1-1
d_call: TRBD1
clone_size: .

cdr3_nt: TGTGCCAGCAGTCCTACTCTCAGGACAGGGTGGGGTAACTATGGCTACACCTTC
cdr3_aa: CASSPTLRTGWGNYGYTF
v_call: TRBV2
j_call: TRBJ1-2
d_call: TRBD1
clone_size: .

cdr3_nt: TGTGCCAGCAGTACCAGGGTCCACCTTGGAAACACCATATATTTT
cdr3_aa: CASSTRVHLGNTIYF
v_call: TRBV28
j_call: TRBJ1-3
d_call: .
clone_size: .

cdr3_nt: TGTGCCAGCAGCCGACAGGGCTCCTACGAGCAGTACTTC
cdr3_aa: CASSRQGSYEQYF
v_call: TRBV6-5
j_call: TRBJ2-7
d_call: TRBD1
clone_size: .

cdr3_nt: TGCGCCAGCAGTGAGATCGGGAAGAACACCGGGGAGCTGTTTTTT
cdr3_aa: CASSEIGKNTGELFF
v_call: TRBV10-1
j_call: TRBJ2-2
d_call: .
clone_size: .

cdr3_nt: TGTGCCAGCAGTGACAGGACAGGCCAAGAGACCCAGTACTTC
cdr3_aa: CASSDRTGQETQYF
v_call: TRBV2
j_call: TRBJ2-5
d_call: TRBD1
clone_size: .

cdr3_nt: TGTGCCAGCAGCTTGGGTCGACAGGGGGCTGATCAGCCCCAGCATTTT
cdr3_aa: CASSLGRQGADQPQHF
v_call: TRBV7-9
j_call: TRBJ1-5
d_call: TRBD1
clone_size: .

cdr3_nt: TGTGCCAGTAGTCCCTACCGCGGGAGCAACACCGGGGAGCTGTTTTTT
cdr3_aa: CASSPYRGSNTGELFF
v_call: TRBV19
j_call: TRBJ2-2
d_call: TRBD2
clone_size: .

cdr3_nt: TGTGCCAGCAGCCCCGGGGCGGGCTACTACGAGCAGTACTTC
cdr3_aa: CASSPGAGYYEQYF
v_call: TRBV7-9
j_call: TRBJ2-7
d_call: .
clone_size: .